This record concerns one T cell receptor (beta chain) sequence. V was trimmed by 4 bases and J by 0 bases, leaving 11 bases between them. The CDR3 totals 15 residues. Per germline, CDR1 SGDLS and CDR2 YYNGEE. The data originate from a study of blood T cell repertoires in COVID-19. Across the study: Acute and convalescent COVID-19 specimens originated in the United States, Italy and Spain. Sources were T cells, B-cell-depleted T cells, or PBMCs; the material itself was cDNA or gDNA.

Per the original data handling: The authors estimated nucleated cell counts from reference gene primer amplification. Assay: immunoSEQ multiplex PCR; the TCRdb copy retains only in-frame clones and omits some. That table furnishes V, J and clone size, whereas the DNA furnished D and trimming. The data show 250,000 to 350,000 clones, approximately 88% seen once. Material for sequencing was peripheral blood. This chain links TRBV9 with TRBJ2-1; D unclear. The clonotype was recovered from a young man who had recovered from COVID-19. CDR3 residues: CASSPTSSSYNEQFF. In nucleotides, the CDR3 is TGTGCCAGCAGCCCTACCTCAAGCTCCTACAATGAGCAGTTCTTC. Complete variable domain (other parts from reference TRBV9 and TRBJ2-1): DSGVTQTPKHLITATGQRVTLRCSPRSGDLSVYWYQQSLDQGLQFLIQYYNGEERAKGNILERFSAQQFPDLHSELNLSSLELGDSALYFCASSPTSSSYNEQFFGPGTRLTVL.